This TCR beta chain derives from a study of blood T cell repertoires in COVID-19. J lost 9 bases, V lost 3 bases, and 15 bases had no gene match. CDR1 and CDR2 (germline): SGHTA, FQGNSA. The CDR3 sequence is 17 residues long. Sequencing used immunoSEQ multiplex PCR; TCRdb keeps in-frame clones, though not all of them. Here the sample spans 250,000 to 350,000 clones, around nine tenths being singletons. Sequenced material: PBMCs or T cells enriched from blood (not recorded which). The chain employs TRBV7-2 and TRBJ2-7; TRBD1 matches at 12 bases. The clonotype originates from a woman between 40 and 50 years old who had recovered from COVID-19. Here the CDR3 reads CASSFRSPGQGATGQYF. The CDR3 coding sequence is TGTGCCAGCAGCTTTAGGTCACCGGGACAGGGGGCTACGGGGCAGTACTTC.